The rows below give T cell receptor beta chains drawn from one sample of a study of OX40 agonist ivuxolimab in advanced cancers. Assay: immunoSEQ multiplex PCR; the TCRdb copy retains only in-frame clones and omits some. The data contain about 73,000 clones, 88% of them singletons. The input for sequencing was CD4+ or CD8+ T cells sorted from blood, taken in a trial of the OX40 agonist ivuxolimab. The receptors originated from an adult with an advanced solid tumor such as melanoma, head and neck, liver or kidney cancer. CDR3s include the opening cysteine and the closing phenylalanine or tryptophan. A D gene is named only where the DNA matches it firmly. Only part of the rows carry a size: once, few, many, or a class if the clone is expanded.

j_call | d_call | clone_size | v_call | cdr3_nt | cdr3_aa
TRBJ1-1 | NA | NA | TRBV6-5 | TGTGCCGGCAGTTACCCATTTGGAGGGGAAGCTTTCTTT | CAGSYPFGGEAFF
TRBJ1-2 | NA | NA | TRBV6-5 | TGTGCCAGCAGTCACCTGGACAGCCGATTATGGGGCTACACCTTC | CASSHLDSRLWGYTF
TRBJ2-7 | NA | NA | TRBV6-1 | TGTGCCAGCAGGGGGGTGGAAGAGCAGTACTTC | CASRGVEEQYF
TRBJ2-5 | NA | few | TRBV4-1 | TGCGCCAGCAGCAATTCTGGACAGACCAAAGAGACCCAGTACTTC | CASSNSGQTKETQYF
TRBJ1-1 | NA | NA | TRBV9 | TGTGCCAGCAGCGCCCTCTCGGGGAACACTGAAGCTTTCTTT | CASSALSGNTEAFF
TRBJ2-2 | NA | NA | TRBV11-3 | TGTGCCAGCAGCTTAGGGAGAACATCGAACACCGGGGAGCTGTTTTTT | CASSLGRTSNTGELFF
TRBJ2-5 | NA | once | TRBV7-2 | TGTGCCAGCAGCCCACTCAGAGGGTGGGGAGAGACCCAGTACTTC | CASSPLRGWGETQYF
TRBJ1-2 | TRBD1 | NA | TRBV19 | TGTGCCAGTAGTTCGACAGGGAATAACTATGGCTACACCTTC | CASSSTGNNYGYTF
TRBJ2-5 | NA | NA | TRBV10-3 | TGTGCCATCAGTAACCTTGGGCAAGAGACCCAGTACTTC | CAISNLGQETQYF
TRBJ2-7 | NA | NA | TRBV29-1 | TGCAGCGTGAACACAGGGCCCGAGCAGTACTTC | CSVNTGPEQYF
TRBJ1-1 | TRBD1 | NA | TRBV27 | TGTGCCAGCAGTCGGGACAGGGGAGCGCCTGAAGCTTTCTTT | CASSRDRGAPEAFF
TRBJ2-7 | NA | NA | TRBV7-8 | TGTGCCAGCAGCTTAGGATTCGTGAGCTCCTACGAGCAGTACTTC | CASSLGFVSSYEQYF
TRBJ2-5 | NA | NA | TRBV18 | TGTGCCAGCTCACCACAGCAAGAGACCCAGTACTTC | CASSPQQETQYF
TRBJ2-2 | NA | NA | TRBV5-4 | TGTGCCAGCAGCCCCCCGGGTGGAGTAAACACCGGGGAGCTGTTTTTT | CASSPPGGVNTGELFF
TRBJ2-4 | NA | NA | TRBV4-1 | TGCGCCAGCAGCCAACCGGGCCCAAACATTCAGTACTTC | CASSQPGPNIQYF
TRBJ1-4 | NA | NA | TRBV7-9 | TGTGCCAGCACTGGAACTAATGAAAAACTGTTTTTT | CASTGTNEKLFF
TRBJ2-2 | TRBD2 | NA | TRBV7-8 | TGTGCCAGCAGCTTAATATCCGGGACTAGCGGGGGGGCCGTCACCGGGGAGCTGTTTTTT | CASSLISGTSGGAVTGELFF
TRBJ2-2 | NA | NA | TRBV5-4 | TGTGCCAGCAGCCTTGGGGGGCCTAGAAACACCGGGGAGCTGTTTTTT | CASSLGGPRNTGELFF
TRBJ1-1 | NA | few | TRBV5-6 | TGTGCCAGCAGCCTGAACACTGAAGCTTTCTTT | CASSLNTEAFF
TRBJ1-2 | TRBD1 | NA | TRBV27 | TGTGCCAGCAGCCGGACAGGGGCCGGCTACACCTTC | CASSRTGAGYTF